A single sample gave rise to the 27 T cell receptor beta chains below, sequenced in a study of siplizumab effects on memory and regulatory T cells. Generated by immunoSEQ multiplex PCR, the TCRdb table keeps only in-frame clones and is missing some. The profile shows about 120,000 clones, about 94% of them singletons. Sequenced: non-Treg CD4+ T cells sorted from blood. The receptors originated from a human donor in good health.

The chain combines TRBV28 with TRBJ1-2, with no clear D. The CDR3 is 15 residues long. Trimming removed 6 bases at V and 2 bases at J, with 16 bases between. Per germline, CDR1 MDHEN and CDR2 SYDVKM. The CDR3 region has the DNA TGTGCCAGCAGCCATGCGTCGTCTGAAAACTATGGCTACACCTTC. Translation gives CASSHASSENYGYTF.

The V and J genes are TRBV29-1 and TRBJ1-3; no reliable D call. V lost 2 bases and J 0 bases, leaving 8 bases between the germline ends. The CDR3 has 14 amino acids. Germline V lookup: CDR1 SQVTM, CDR2 ANQGSEA. The DNA of the CDR3 is TGCAGCGTTGAATCTCCGGTCTCTGGAAACACCATATATTTT. Protein product: CSVESPVSGNTIYF.

The CDR3 DNA reads TGTGCCAGCAGCCTAAGACAGGTCTCCTACGAGCAGTACTTC. Protein sequence: CASSLRQVSYEQYF. This chain joins TRBV6-6 and TRBJ2-7; D possibly corresponds to TRBD1 (6 bases). Trimming left V 6 bases short and J 0 bases short, with 12 bases between. The germline V gene has CDR1 MNHNY and CDR2 SVGAGI (reference sequence). CDR3 length: 14 residues.

The chain recombines TRBV6-1 with TRBJ1-2; 11 positions agree with TRBD1. Germline CDR1 is MNHNS and CDR2 is SASEGT. The CDR3 extends over 15 amino acids. The trim removed 3 bases at V and 4 bases at J, leaving 4 bases unmatched. The CDR3 DNA sequence: TGTGCCAGCAGTGAGAGGACAGGGGGCGTCTATGGCTACACCTTC. Its translation: CASSERTGGVYGYTF.

The chain couples TRBV4-2 to TRBJ2-1; 11 bases are a match to TRBD2. This CDR3 is built from 15 residues. Per germline, CDR1 LGHNA and CDR2 YNFKEQ. The junction had 1 base not matched to a gene; V was cut back by 1 base and J by 5 bases. The CDR3 region is CASSQGGLADNEQFF. The CDR3, as DNA: TGTGCCAGCAGCCAAGGGGGACTAGCGGACAATGAGCAGTTCTTC.

The rearrangement links TRBV2 to TRBJ1-3; unclear D gene. This CDR3 contains 15 residues. V lost 4 bases and J lost 0, with 10 bases in between. Germline V gene sequence: CDR1 SNHLY, CDR2 FYNNEI. CDR3 bases: TGTGCCAGCAGTGTATCGGGGAGCTCTGGAAACACCATATATTTT. It specifies CASSVSGSSGNTIYF.

The V call is TRBV6-5, the J call TRBJ2-2, with 7 bases fitting TRBD1. CDR1 is MNHEY and CDR2 is SVGAGI in the germline V gene. The CDR3 runs to 14 residues. With V trimmed by 5 bases and J by 6 bases, 6 bases remained unmatched. Written as DNA, the CDR3 is TGTGCCAGCAGTCAGACAGGGATGGCCGGGGAGCTGTTTTTT. This gives the protein CASSQTGMAGELFF.

The rearrangement uses TRBV21-1 and TRBJ2-1; the D call TRBD2 from the table was never checked on the DNA. TRBV21-1 has pseudogene status. CDR3 size: 14 residues. The CDR3 reads CASSKAVAEDEQFF. The DNA of the CDR3 is TGTGCCAGCAGCAAAGCTGTGGCAGAGGATGAGCAGTTCTTC.

This clone was seen more than once but under ten times. The chain carries TRBV7-9 and TRBJ1-5; D is uncertain. Germline V gene data show CDR1 as SEHNR and CDR2 as FQNEAQ (reference sequence). The CDR3 extends over 13 amino acids. Trimming cost V 2 bases and J 6 bases, with 8 bases left between them. CDR3 sequence (DNA): TGTGCCAGCAGCTTATTCCCCACTCAGCCCCAGCATTTT. Translation gives CASSLFPTQPQHF. Full variable domain (rest looked up from reference TRBV7-9 and TRBJ1-5): DTGVSQNPRHKITKRGQNVTFRCDPISEHNRLYWYRQTLGQGPEFLTYFQNEAQLEKSRLLSDRFSAERPKGSFSTLEIQRTEQGDSAMYLCASSLFPTQPQHFGDGTRLSIL.

The sample holds one count of this clone. The gene calls are TRBV5-1 and TRBJ2-7; TRBD2 might be the D (7 bases). In germline, CDR1 is SGHRS, CDR2 YFSETQ. CDR3 length equals 16 residues. Trimming took 2 bases from V and 0 from J, leaving 15 bases between them. This CDR3 reads CASSFGGALSSYEQYF. The CDR3 DNA sequence: TGCGCCAGCAGCTTTGGGGGGGCCCTTAGCTCCTACGAGCAGTACTTC.

V gene TRBV6-5 combines with J gene TRBJ2-1; TRBD2 matches at 12 bases. The germline CDR1 and CDR2 sequences are MNHEY and SVGAGI. V lost 2 bases and J lost 6; bases outside the gene matches: 2. CDR3 length: 15 residues. In nucleotides, the CDR3 is TGTGCCAGCAGTTACATGGGACTAGCGGGCAATGAGCAGTTCTTC. Its translation: CASSYMGLAGNEQFF.

The rearrangement uses TRBV6-1 and TRBJ2-2; 10 bases map to TRBD1. Germline assignment: CDR1 MNHNS and CDR2 SASEGT. The CDR3 loop spans 14 amino acids. J gave up 7 bases and V 6 bases, and 5 bases lay outside the gene matches. The CDR3 nucleotides are TGTGCCAGCAGGCTCGGGACAGGGGACGGGGAGCTGTTTTTT. Protein: CASRLGTGDGELFF.

The CDR3 region is CALSPGPRDGYTF. Written as DNA, the CDR3 is TGTGCCTTATCACCGGGACCGAGGGATGGCTACACCTTC. V and J are TRBV30 and TRBJ1-2; D possibly corresponds to TRBD1 (5 bases). The CDR3 has 13 amino acids. V was trimmed by 7 bases and J by 6 bases, leaving 18 bases between them. The germline CDR1 and CDR2 sequences are GTSNPN and SVGIG (reference sequence).

This chain connects TRBV2 to TRBJ2-7; TRBD1 matches at 7 bases. The CDR3 runs 14 residues. Trimming removed 4 bases from V and 0 bases from J; junction bases left unmatched: 3. Germline V lookup: CDR1 SNHLY, CDR2 FYNNEI. The CDR3 DNA is TGTGCCAGCAGTGTGAGACAGGGCTCCTACGAGCAGTACTTC. This codes for CASSVRQGSYEQYF. The full variable domain, its missing parts supplied by reference TRBV2 and TRBJ2-7, is EPEVTQTPSHQVTQMGQEVILRCVPISNHLYFYWYRQILGQKVEFLVSFYNNEISEKSEIFDDQFSVERPDGSNFTLKIRSTKLEDSAMYFCASSVRQGSYEQYFGPGTRLTVT.

The rearrangement links TRBV7-2 to TRBJ2-3; TRBD2 matches 11 bases. V was clipped by 5 bases and J by 0 bases; unmatched bases: 10. Per the germline V gene, CDR1 is SGHTA and CDR2 is FQGNSA. The CDR3 contains 18 residues. CDR3 protein: CASSRLAGPGQSTDTQYF. CDR3 in DNA: TGTGCCAGCAGCAGACTAGCGGGGCCTGGGCAAAGCACAGATACGCAGTATTTT.

This clone was counted a few times. The chain recombines TRBV6-5 with TRBJ1-6, with 10 bases that match TRBD1. V trimming: 6 bases; J trimming: 10 bases; junction bases outside the gene matches: 6. Germline V lookup: CDR1 MNHEY, CDR2 SVGAGI. There are 14 residues in the CDR3. The DNA for the CDR3 is TGTGCCAGCAGGGGACAGGGGATAGGGTCACCCCTCCACTTT. It specifies CASRGQGIGSPLHF.

The chain joins TRBV14 to TRBJ1-1, with D possibly matching TRBD1 (5 bases). V was cut by 2 bases and J by 5 bases, with 12 bases left in between. Germline values: CDR1 SGHDN, CDR2 FVKESK. CDR3 length: 14 amino acids. The CDR3 bases are TGTGCCAGCAGCCAAAATGGGGGGAGAACTGAAGCTTTCTTT. Protein: CASSQNGGRTEAFF.

This sequence joins TRBV19 and TRBJ1-3, with D uncertain. Germline V gene lookup returns CDR1 LNHDA and CDR2 SQIVND (reference sequence). The V gene lost 5 bases and the J gene lost 0 bases, with 11 bases spanning the gap. The CDR3 has 15 residues. The CDR3 DNA is TGTGCCAGTAGTCCCGGGCGGAGCTCTGGAAACACCATATATTTT. This translates into CASSPGRSSGNTIYF. Full variable domain (missing parts from reference TRBV19 and TRBJ1-3): DGGITQSPKYLFRKEGQNVTLSCEQNLNHDAMYWYRQDPGQGLRLIYYSQIVNDFQKGDIAEGYSVSREKKESFPLTVTSAQKNPTAFYLCASSPGRSSGNTIYFGEGSWLTVV.

The chain is built from TRBV2 and TRBJ2-3; 8 bases map to TRBD2. Germline V gives CDR1 SNHLY, CDR2 FYNNEI. The CDR3 sequence is 15 residues long. J gave up 2 bases and V 6 bases, and 7 bases lay outside the gene matches. The CDR3 region has the DNA TGTGCCAGCAGACTTAGCGGGACCTACACAGATACGCAGTATTTT. It encodes CASRLSGTYTDTQYF.

The rearrangement joins TRBV5-6 to TRBJ1-1, with D perhaps TRBD1 (5 bases). Germline assignment: CDR1 SGHDT and CDR2 YYEEEE. This CDR3 region has 15 residues. Deletions cut 4 bases from V and 0 bases from J, with 13 bases between. The CDR3 DNA is TGTGCCAGCAGCGAACTCGACAGCCTGAACACTGAAGCTTTCTTT. Amino acid sequence: CASSELDSLNTEAFF.

The chain is built from TRBV10-1 and TRBJ2-1, with 7 bases aligning to TRBD2. Germline-derived CDR1 and CDR2 are WNHNN and SYGVQD (reference sequence). This CDR3 comprises 15 residues. The trim removed 4 bases at V and 7 bases at J, leaving 10 bases unmatched. CDR3 nucleotides: TGCGCCAGCAGTGGAGGGAGGGCCGGGATGAATGAGCAGTTCTTC. Amino acid sequence: CASSGGRAGMNEQFF.

The chain carries TRBV9 and TRBJ1-1; D may be TRBD1 (5 bases). Trimming removed 3 bases at V and 6 bases at J, with 18 bases between. The CDR3 length is 15 residues. Germline values: CDR1 SGDLS, CDR2 YYNGEE. The CDR3 sequence: CASSARLMGGAEAFF. The CDR3 DNA sequence: TGTGCCAGCAGCGCGAGGCTGATGGGGGGTGCTGAAGCTTTCTTT.

The CDR3 region has the DNA TGTGCCAGTAGTATAGAGGGCAAGGGGATCCACGAGCAGTACTTC. As protein: CASSIEGKGIHEQYF. The chain is built from TRBV19 and TRBJ2-7; D possibly corresponds to TRBD1 (5 bases). Trimming removed 0 bases from V and 5 bases from J, with 14 bases in between. Germline-derived CDR1 and CDR2 are LNHDA and SQIVND (reference sequence). CDR3 length: 15 amino acids.

The V and J genes are TRBV6-5 and TRBJ2-7, with TRBD1 as a possible D gene (6 bases). CDR3 length equals 12 residues. V was trimmed by 7 bases and J by 6 bases, leaving 13 bases between them. Germline assignment: CDR1 MNHEY and CDR2 SVGAGI. The CDR3 DNA sequence: TGTGCCAGCATCTCACAGGGCTCCGAGCAGTACTTC. Translating it yields CASISQGSEQYF.

The V and J genes are TRBV12-5 and TRBJ2-5; a weak D match, TRBD1 (5 bases). Germline-derived CDR1 and CDR2 are LGHNT and FRNRAP. Trimming cost V 2 bases and J 4 bases, with 5 bases left between them. This CDR3 comprises 12 residues. The CDR3 loop is CASGLRGETQYF. CDR3 sequence (DNA): TGTGCTAGTGGTTTGAGGGGAGAGACCCAGTACTTC.

The chain joins TRBV29-1 to TRBJ2-7; weak D call: TRBD2 (5 bases). The CDR3 contains 14 residues. Germline values: CDR1 SQVTM, CDR2 ANQGSEA. Trimming removed 5 bases at V and 0 bases at J, with 14 bases between. The CDR3 DNA follows: TGCAGCGTTTACACCGGGGTTAGCTCCTACGAGCAGTACTTC. It encodes CSVYTGVSSYEQYF.

This clone showed up just once. This chain uses TRBV2 with TRBJ1-2; D might be TRBD1 (5 bases). The CDR3 length is 14 residues. Trimming left V 7 bases short and J 1 base short, with 13 bases between. Germline-derived CDR1 and CDR2 are SNHLY and FYNNEI. The CDR3 spells CASNSGQGNYGYTF. The CDR3 bases are TGTGCCAGCAACTCTGGGCAGGGTAACTATGGCTACACCTTC.